Listed below are T cell receptor beta chains from one sample, sequenced in a study of shared clonotypes between healthy human individuals. The table came from immunoSEQ multiplex PCR; TCRdb's copy has only in-frame clones and leaves some out. The sample lists over 1.4 million clones, roughly 96% occurring once. The sample taken for sequencing was naive CD4+ T cells sorted from blood. Receptors were obtained from a man aged 25 to 40 in good health. The CDR3 runs from the conserved cysteine through the conserved F or W. A D gene is named only where the DNA matches it firmly. A row's size may be missing; if present it is once, few, many or a size class.

CDR3 DNA,CDR3 protein,clone size,J gene,D gene,V gene
TGTGCCAGCAGCTTTGTTGACAGGGTTACCTACGAGCAGTACTTC,CASSFVDRVTYEQYF,once,TRBJ2-7,TRBD1,TRBV11-2
TGTGCCAGCAGTTACCCGGGACAGGGGCAAGAGACCCAGTACTTC,CASSYPGQGQETQYF,-,TRBJ2-5,TRBD1,TRBV6-6
TGTGCCAGCAGCTTAGATCGCGGCAATGAGCAGTTCTTC,CASSLDRGNEQFF,-,TRBJ2-1,-,TRBV7-6
TGTGCCAGCAGGGGGACTAGCGGGAATATGGTGTGGAACACCGGGGAGCTGTTTTTT,CASRGTSGNMVWNTGELFF,-,TRBJ2-2,TRBD2,TRBV27
TGCGCCAGCAGCGATGTTGGGGGCAGGTCTTACGAGCAGTACTTC,CASSDVGGRSYEQYF,-,TRBJ2-7,-,TRBV5-1
TGTGCCAGCAGCCCCGGCAGGGTAGCGAGTACCGGGGAGCTGTTTTTT,CASSPGRVASTGELFF,-,TRBJ2-2,-,TRBV5-8
TGTGCCAGCCACCCCGAGGAAGCGGGAGGGATTAATACGCAGTATTTT,CASHPEEAGGINTQYF,-,TRBJ2-3,TRBD2,TRBV28
TGTGCCAGCATTGAGAATAGCAATCAGCCCCAGCATTTT,CASIENSNQPQHF,-,TRBJ1-5,-,TRBV28
TGTGCCAGCAGTGATTTGGGCAGCCTCTATGGCTACACCTTC,CASSDLGSLYGYTF,-,TRBJ1-2,-,TRBV6-1
TGCGCCAGCAGCTTGACCCGTCTCTCCCCGGGGCTACAGTACTTC,CASSLTRLSPGLQYF,-,TRBJ2-4,-,TRBV5-1
TGCGCCAGCAGTGAGTCGAGGGGGCGAGAGACCCAGTACTTC,CASSESRGRETQYF,-,TRBJ2-5,TRBD1,TRBV10-2
TGTGCCAGCAGCTGGCTCTCCTCTGGAAACACCATATATTTT,CASSWLSSGNTIYF,-,TRBJ1-3,-,TRBV9
TGTGCCAGCCGCTTGGCCCTCAATCAGCCCCAGCATTTT,CASRLALNQPQHF,-,TRBJ1-5,-,TRBV5-5
TGCGCCAGCAGCCAACCTAGCGGGAGGGCCTACGAGCAGTACTTC,CASSQPSGRAYEQYF,-,TRBJ2-7,TRBD2,TRBV4-1
TGTGCCAGCAGGCGCGACCTGGGAAACACTGAAGCTTTCTTT,CASRRDLGNTEAFF,once,TRBJ1-1,-,TRBV7-6
TGCGCCAGCAGCTTGTATGCAACTAATGAAAAACTGTTTTTT,CASSLYATNEKLFF,-,TRBJ1-4,-,TRBV5-1